This T cell receptor beta chain was found in a study of Ad26.COV2.S vaccination and SARS-CoV-2 variants. Background on the study: Into the muscle, Ad26.COV2.S was dosed once or twice, 56 days apart.

Using immunoSEQ multiplex PCR, the repertoire was profiled, and TCRdb retains in-frame clones only, with some absent. The sample has hundreds of thousands of clones, roughly 90% seen once. Study findings and constraints: The study found similar non-spike TCR breadth in vaccine and placebo recipients.

Treatment: roughly 20 received Ad26.COV2.S at low or high dose, single or two shots; five or six received placebo; per-sample allocation not given. All samples were drawn on day 63, counting from the first vaccine or placebo injection. In Boston, an adult donor aged 18-55 years took part. An Ad26 vector was used to express Wuhan-strain SARS-CoV-2 spike as the vaccine. Turning to this clone: Its antigen is not identified.

In germline, CDR1 is KGHDR, CDR2 SFDVKD. The length of the CDR3 is 18 residues. Trimming cost V 3 bases and J 1 base; bases outside gene matches: 10. The sample in question was peripheral blood, obtained in a trial of Ad26.COV2.S vaccine versus placebo. The chain uses TRBV24-1 and TRBJ2-4, with TRBD1 matching 8 bases. This TCR was recovered from a person aged 18-60 years who received the Ad26.COV2.S COVID-19 vaccine or a placebo. The chain's CDR3 is CATSDTKQGDNAKNIQYF. For the CDR3, the DNA is TGTGCCACCAGTGATACAAAACAGGGGGATAACGCCAAAAACATTCAGTACTTC.